These 8 T cell receptor beta chains were all obtained from the same sample, sequenced in a study of somatic mutations in cytotoxic T cells in rheumatoid arthritis. The data were produced by immunoSEQ multiplex PCR, yet TCRdb's version contains in-frame clones alone and is incomplete. Found here are under 35,000 clones, around nine tenths of them singletons; the top ten hold less than 9.5%. Material for sequencing was CD8+ T cells sorted from blood. Receptor source: an adult with rheumatoid arthritis.

The rearrangement uses TRBV4-1 and TRBJ2-2, with unresolved D. CDR1 and CDR2 from the germline V gene are MGHRA and YSYEKL. V was clipped by 1 base and J by 0 bases, with 6 bases between them. The CDR3 has 15 residues. CDR3 DNA: TGCGCCAGCAGCCAAGTAGCCTCGAACACCGGGGAGCTGTTTTTT. It specifies CASSQVASNTGELFF.

The chain couples TRBV28 to TRBJ1-5; TRBD1 matches 9 bases. The CDR3 has 16 amino acids. V was clipped by 6 bases and J by 2 bases; unmatched bases: 8. Germline CDR1 reads MDHEN; CDR2 reads SYDVKM. CDR3 amino acids: CASRSQGARGNQPQHF. As DNA, the CDR3 is TGTGCCAGCAGATCACAGGGGGCGCGAGGCAATCAGCCCCAGCATTTT.

The chain links TRBV11-2 to TRBJ2-7; TRBD1 matches at 9 bases. This CDR3 spans 16 amino acids. Germline CDR1 and CDR2: SGHAT and FQNNGV. V shed 0 bases, J shed 2 bases, and the junction held 5 bases outside the gene matches. The CDR3 bases are TGTGCCAGCAGCTTAGATATTTGGGACAGGGCCTACGAGCAGTACTTC. Protein product: CASSLDIWDRAYEQYF.

The chain couples TRBV27 to TRBJ2-1, with TRBD2 matching 10 bases. V trimming: 6 bases; J trimming: 9 bases; junction bases outside the gene matches: 5. This CDR3 contains 13 residues. Germline V gives CDR1 MNHEY, CDR2 SMNVEV (reference sequence). CDR3 sequence: CASRSGLAIEQFF. The CDR3 DNA sequence: TGTGCCAGCAGGTCGGGACTAGCGATTGAGCAGTTCTTC.

This chain uses TRBV27 with TRBJ2-1; D remains unclear. The CDR3 totals 13 residues. Germline CDR1 is MNHEY and CDR2 is SMNVEV (reference sequence). V lost 2 bases, J lost 6 bases, and 8 bases lay in between. CDR3 DNA: TGTGCCAGCAGTTTAATCCCCTCCAATGAGCAGTTCTTC. It yields the protein CASSLIPSNEQFF.

This sequence joins TRBV7-9 and TRBJ2-3, with TRBD2 identical over 8 bases. J was trimmed by 1 base and V by 4 bases; bases with no gene match: 4. Germline CDR1 and CDR2: SEHNR and FQNEAQ (reference sequence). The CDR3 covers 15 residues. DNA of the CDR3: TGTGCCAGCAGCTCCTTTAGCGGGGGCACAGATACGCAGTATTTT. It translates to CASSSFSGGTDTQYF.

With respect to this clone: Compared with germline, one end of the junction differs, possibly owing to a read error. The chain combines TRBV7-8 with TRBJ2-7, with 9 bases aligning to TRBD2. This CDR3 comprises 16 residues. Germline V gives CDR1 SGHVS, CDR2 FQNEAQ. This CDR3 is CASSLWVPSGAVEWFF. The CDR3 nucleotides are TGTGCCAGCAGCTTATGGGTTCCTAGCGGGGCTGTAGAATGGTTCTTC.

The chain has TRBV7-9 and TRBJ2-7, with TRBD1 as a possible D gene (6 bases). The CDR3 totals 13 residues. From germline, CDR1 is SEHNR and CDR2 FQNEAQ (reference sequence). The V end was cut by 5 bases, the J end by 2 bases, with 10 bases between. For the CDR3, the DNA is TGTGCCAGCAGCAACGGACAGCCCTACGAGCAGTACTTC. Its protein is CASSNGQPYEQYF.